These T cell receptor beta chains were read from a single sample in a study of blood T cell repertoires in COVID-19. Some clones are missing from TCRdb's copy, which holds only in-frame ones; the method was immunoSEQ multiplex PCR. This sample has under 300,000 clones, with approximately 82% found just once. The specimen was peripheral blood. The receptors derive from a man aged 30 to 39 who had recovered from COVID-19. Each CDR3 is given with its conserved first and last residue. The D gene is left open where the match is weak. Not all rows give a size; the values are once, few, many and, for expanded clones, a class.

j_call clone_size v_call d_call cdr3_aa cdr3_nt
TRBJ1-3 - TRBV28 TRBD1 CASRGTGTGNTIYF TGTGCCAGCAGGGGGACAGGGACTGGAAACACCATATATTTT
TRBJ2-7 - TRBV4-1 TRBD2 CASSQASGNSYEQYF TGCGCCAGCAGCCAAGCTAGCGGGAACTCCTACGAGCAGTACTTC
TRBJ2-2 - TRBV7-2 TRBD2 CASRLGGAVGTGELFF TGTGCCAGCAGACTCGGGGGGGCCGTGGGAACCGGGGAGCTGTTTTTT
TRBJ1-1 once TRBV7-9 TRBD1 CASSFRGMNTEAFF TGTGCCAGCAGCTTCAGGGGGATGAACACTGAAGCTTTCTTT
TRBJ1-1 - TRBV7-9 TRBD1 CASSSGTGVMTEAFF TGTGCCAGCAGCTCCGGGACAGGGGTGATGACTGAAGCTTTCTTT
TRBJ1-1 - TRBV7-2 - CASSLAWGGGGTEAFF TGTGCCAGCAGCTTAGCGTGGGGTGGGGGAGGCACTGAAGCTTTCTTT
TRBJ2-3 - TRBV10-1 - CASSEKQTTDTQYF TGCGCCAGCAGTGAGAAACAGACCACAGATACGCAGTATTTT
TRBJ2-2 - TRBV2 - CASSDGLRRTGELFF TGTGCCAGCAGTGACGGACTACGCCGCACCGGGGAGCTGTTTTTT
TRBJ1-2 once TRBV23-1 TRBD1 CASSQGEVGQGEVWNYGYTF TGCGCCAGCAGTCAAGGCGAGGTAGGACAGGGGGAGGTTTGGAACTATGGCTACACCTTC
TRBJ2-1 - TRBV12-3/TRBV12-4 TRBD2 CASQRGVHNEQFF TGTGCCAGCCAGCGGGGGGTACACAATGAGCAGTTCTTC
TRBJ2-3 - TRBV9 TRBD2 CASSSRTSGSTDTQYF TGTGCCAGCAGCTCTCGGACTAGCGGTAGCACAGATACGCAGTATTTT
TRBJ1-1 - TRBV18 - CASSLTNLNTEAFF TGTGCCAGCTCACTAACTAACCTAAACACTGAAGCTTTCTTT
TRBJ2-5 once TRBV5-1 TRBD2 CASSLSRGGLRHQETQYF TGCGCCAGCAGCCTCTCCCGGGGGGGGTTGAGGCACCAAGAGACCCAGTACTTC
TRBJ1-2 - TRBV5-4 - CASSSREGRGYTF TGTGCCAGCAGCTCCAGGGAAGGGCGAGGCTACACCTTC
TRBJ2-3 - TRBV2 - CASSDAGRGWDTQYF TGTGCCAGCAGTGATGCCGGGCGGGGCTGGGATACGCAGTATTTT
TRBJ2-2 - TRBV6-6 TRBD1 CASSPLPTGSSGELFF TGTGCCAGCAGCCCCTTGCCGACAGGGTCCTCCGGGGAGCTGTTTTTT
TRBJ1-5 - TRBV11-2 TRBD1 CASSLGDRGLPRNQPQHF TGTGCCAGCAGCTTAGGGGACAGGGGGCTCCCTCGCAATCAGCCCCAGCATTTT
TRBJ2-5 - TRBV19 - CASSLDLQETQYF TGTGCCAGTAGCCTGGACTTGCAAGAGACCCAGTACTTC
TRBJ1-2 once TRBV7-6 TRBD1 CASRMNYRGRGGYTF TGTGCCAGCAGGATGAATTACAGGGGGCGCGGTGGCTACACCTTC
TRBJ1-1 - TRBV11-1 - CASGLTGFGVAEAFF TGTGCCAGCGGGCTGACGGGGTTTGGCGTTGCTGAAGCTTTCTTT
TRBJ2-2 - TRBV19 - CASSIDQFYASPLNTGELFF TGTGCCAGTAGTATAGATCAGTTTTATGCCTCCCCGTTGAACACCGGGGAGCTGTTTTTT
TRBJ1-6 - TRBV2 TRBD1 CASSEGAGGTNSPLHF TGTGCCAGCAGTGAAGGGGCAGGGGGGACGAATTCACCCCTCCACTTT
TRBJ2-5 - TRBV11-3 - CASSFRLVETQYF TGTGCCAGCAGCTTTAGACTGGTCGAGACCCAGTACTTC
TRBJ1-4 - TRBV10-3 - CAISEESGPEKLFF TGTGCCATCAGTGAGGAATCAGGTCCTGAAAAACTGTTTTTT
TRBJ1-6 few TRBV5-6 - CASSLTMADSIKALHF TGTGCCAGCAGCTTGACGATGGCGGACTCGATTAAGGCCCTCCACTTT
TRBJ1-1 - TRBV12-3/TRBV12-4 - CASRPGRTEAFF TGTGCCAGCAGGCCAGGGAGGACAGAAGCTTTCTTT
TRBJ2-2 few TRBV6-4 - CASSRERGNTGELFF TGTGCCAGCAGCCGAGAAAGGGGAAACACCGGGGAGCTGTTTTTT
TRBJ1-1 - TRBV6-5 - CASSYEGKNTEAFF TGTGCCAGCAGTTACGAGGGAAAAAACACTGAAGCTTTCTTT
TRBJ2-1 - TRBV1 - CTSSQVPGGPREQFF TGCACCAGCAGCCAAGTGCCGGGGGGGCCGCGTGAGCAGTTCTTC
TRBJ2-1 - TRBV3-1/TRBV3-2 - CASSQDSVSYNEQFF TGTGCCAGCAGCCAAGATTCAGTCTCCTACAATGAGCAGTTCTTC
TRBJ2-5 once TRBV5-4 TRBD2 CASSPGGIGMGETQYF TGTGCCAGCAGCCCGGGGGGTATTGGGATGGGAGAGACCCAGTACTTC
TRBJ1-5 - TRBV6-2/TRBV6-3 - CASSYSSLRGRPNSNQPQHF TGTGCCAGCAGTTACTCGAGTCTCAGGGGACGCCCGAATAGCAATCAGCCCCAGCATTTT
TRBJ2-1 - TRBV4-1 TRBD2 CASSQATLAGGYNEQFF TGCGCCAGCAGCCAAGCGACACTAGCGGGGGGATACAATGAGCAGTTCTTC
TRBJ1-2 - TRBV6-6 - CASSYGRGGGYTF TGTGCCAGCAGTTACGGGCGGGGAGGTGGCTACACCTTC
TRBJ1-6 - TRBV28 TRBD1 CASSFRDRAGSPLHF TGTGCCAGCAGTTTCCGGGACAGGGCGGGGTCACCCCTCCACTTT
TRBJ1-4 - TRBV18 - CASSPGSEEKLFF TGTGCCAGCTCACCCGGCAGCGAGGAAAAACTGTTTTTT
TRBJ2-1 - TRBV6-5 - CASLSSGNNEQFF TGTGCCAGCCTCTCAAGCGGAAACAATGAGCAGTTCTTC
TRBJ1-1 - TRBV6-1 - CASSEAGGLGTEAFF TGTGCCAGCAGTGAAGCCGGGGGTTTGGGCACTGAAGCTTTCTTT
TRBJ1-1 - TRBV19 TRBD1 CASSTSGTARTEAFF TGTGCCAGTAGTACCTCCGGGACAGCCCGCACTGAAGCTTTCTTT
TRBJ2-1 - TRBV6-5 - CASSFEAASYNEQFF TGTGCCAGCAGTTTTGAGGCAGCATCCTACAATGAGCAGTTCTTC
TRBJ1-1 - TRBV28 TRBD1 CASSLYVNRGTEAFF TGTGCCAGCAGTTTATATGTAAACAGGGGTACTGAAGCTTTCTTT
TRBJ1-5 - TRBV28 - CASIPRGSHQPQHF TGTGCCAGCATCCCAAGGGGGTCGCATCAGCCCCAGCATTTT
TRBJ1-2 once TRBV23-1 - CASSQSPGLNSNYGYTF TGCGCCAGCAGTCAATCGCCCGGACTGAACTCTAACTATGGCTACACCTTC
TRBJ1-1 - TRBV7-9 - CASSSEAFF TGTGCCAGCAGCTCGGAAGCTTTCTTT
TRBJ1-6 - TRBV19 - CASSVGIDNSPLHF TGTGCCAGTAGCGTCGGGATTGATAATTCACCCCTCCACTTT
TRBJ2-5 - TRBV7-9 TRBD2 CASSLGPKISGGRETQYF TGTGCCAGCAGCTTAGGGCCAAAGATAAGCGGGGGAAGGGAGACCCAGTACTTC
TRBJ2-1 - TRBV5-1 TRBD2 CASSSSGGSYNEQFF TGCGCCAGCAGCTCTAGCGGGGGGTCCTACAATGAGCAGTTCTTC
TRBJ2-1 - TRBV2 - CASSGVALEQFF TGTGCCAGCAGTGGAGTTGCTCTCGAGCAGTTCTTC
TRBJ2-5 - TRBV2 TRBD1 CARGDRDSETQYF TGTGCCAGGGGGGACAGGGACTCGGAGACCCAGTACTTC
TRBJ1-2 once TRBV11-2 - CASSLDQRVSYGYTF TGTGCCAGCAGCTTAGATCAGAGGGTTAGCTATGGCTACACCTTC
TRBJ2-1 - TRBV5-5 - CASSLAAVSYNEQFF TGTGCCAGCAGCTTGGCCGCGGTTTCCTACAATGAGCAGTTCTTC
TRBJ2-6 - TRBV19 - CASTHRQSYSGANVLTF TGTGCCAGTACCCATAGACAGAGCTACTCTGGGGCCAACGTCCTGACTTTC
TRBJ2-3 once TRBV7-2 - CASLEQPSTDTQYF TGTGCCAGCCTGGAACAGCCTAGCACAGATACGCAGTATTTT
TRBJ1-2 - TRBV2 - CASSIAGVYGYTF TGTGCCAGCAGTATAGCAGGGGTCTATGGCTACACCTTC
TRBJ2-3 - TRBV5-4 TRBD2 CASSGGGAGSDTQYF TGTGCCAGCAGCGGCGGGGGGGCCGGTTCAGATACGCAGTATTTT